Below are 9 T cell receptor beta chains sequenced from a single sample in a study of blood T cell repertoires in COVID-19. Generated by immunoSEQ multiplex PCR, the TCRdb table keeps only in-frame clones and is missing some. The sample has 65,000 to 90,000 clones, under 85% seen once; the top ten hold 25% to 30%. Source material: peripheral blood. These receptors were obtained from an elderly woman with acute or convalescent COVID-19.

The rearrangement links TRBV5-1 to TRBJ2-5; TRBD1 agrees at 10 bases. The J segment lost 1 base and the V segment lost 5 bases, leaving 8 bases of the junction unmatched. This CDR3 comprises 16 residues. In germline, CDR1 is SGHRS, CDR2 YFSETQ. The CDR3 sequence: CASRPTGTGVQETQYF. In DNA form, the CDR3 reads TGCGCCAGCAGACCCACCGGGACAGGGGTCCAAGAGACCCAGTACTTC. Full variable domain (remainder filled in from reference TRBV5-1 and TRBJ2-5): KAGVTQTPRYLIKTRGQQVTLSCSPISGHRSVSWYQQTPGQGLQFLFEYFSETQRNKGNFPGRFSGRQFSNSRSEMNVSTLELGDSALYLCASRPTGTGVQETQYFGPGTRLLVL.

The V and J genes are TRBV7-2 and TRBJ2-1; 10 bases align to TRBD2. This CDR3 region has 17 residues. J lost 4 bases, V lost 0 bases, and 6 bases had no gene match. CDR1 SGHTA and CDR2 FQGNSA come from the germline V gene. This chain's CDR3 is CASSLAQTSGVYNEQFF. In DNA form, the CDR3 reads TGTGCCAGCAGCTTAGCGCAAACTAGCGGGGTTTACAATGAGCAGTTCTTC.

The CDR3 sequence: CASSSVGSSYNEQFF. The CDR3 nucleotides are TGTGCCAGCAGCTCTGTGGGGAGCTCCTACAATGAGCAGTTCTTC. The rearrangement joins TRBV5-4 to TRBJ2-1; D possibly corresponds to TRBD2 (5 bases). Germline V lookup: CDR1 SGHNT, CDR2 YYREEE (reference sequence). This CDR3 comprises 15 residues. V was cut by 3 bases and J by 0 bases, with 10 bases left in between.

V gene TRBV5-4 combines with J gene TRBJ1-6, with D tentatively TRBD1 (6 bases). The germline gives CDR1 SGHNT, CDR2 YYREEE (reference sequence). The ends were cut back, 4 bases at V and 5 bases at J, with 13 bases in the middle. The CDR3 loop spans 15 amino acids. CDR3 residues: CASSGGSEHNSPLHF. The CDR3, as DNA: TGTGCCAGCAGCGGGGGCAGTGAGCATAATTCACCCCTCCACTTT.

The chain carries TRBV28 and TRBJ1-1, with a possible D match to TRBD1 (5 bases). CDR1 is MDHEN and CDR2 is SYDVKM in the germline V gene. The CDR3 contains 14 residues. V shed 1 base and J shed 11 bases, with 17 bases lying between them. CDR3 sequence: CASSLSHAGKWAFF. CDR3 DNA: TGTGCCAGCAGTTTATCCCACGCAGGGAAGTGGGCTTTCTTT.

Notes on this clone: The germline gene is not matched at one end of the junction; a read error may be the cause. The V call is TRBV7-2, the J call TRBJ1-3; 9 nucleotides match TRBD1. The CDR3 spans 13 residues. Germline CDR1 is SGHTA and CDR2 is FQGNSA. The CDR3 nucleotides read TGTGCCAGCAGCGCGGACAGGGGAAGCACCATATATTTT. Translating gives CASSADRGSTIYF.

Here the CDR3 DNA reads TGTGCCAGCACGGACAGGGGGCTTACTGAAGCTTTCTTT. Protein sequence: CASTDRGLTEAFF. The chain couples TRBV6-5 to TRBJ1-1, with TRBD1 identical over 11 bases. Germline V gene sequence: CDR1 MNHEY, CDR2 SVGAGI. The CDR3 consists of 13 residues. The J segment lost 5 bases and the V segment lost 7 bases, leaving 3 bases of the junction unmatched.

CDR3 nucleotide sequence: TGTGCCAGCAGTTCCGGGACAGGCCTAGAAGCTTTCTTT. The encoded protein is CASSSGTGLEAFF. The chain uses TRBV6-2 or TRBV6-3 and TRBJ1-1, with TRBD1 matching 8 bases. The CDR3 spans 13 residues. V shed 4 bases and J 8 bases; nucleotides not matched to a gene: 6. CDR1 and CDR2 from the germline V gene are MNHEY and SVGEGT.

This chain joins TRBV30 and TRBJ1-2, with D possibly being TRBD1 (6 bases). Germline V gene sequence: CDR1 GTSNPN, CDR2 SVGIG (reference sequence). The V end was cut by 5 bases, the J end by 7 bases, with 17 bases between. The CDR3 runs 13 residues. Here the CDR3 reads CAWALHRASGYTF. The CDR3, as DNA: TGTGCCTGGGCGTTACACAGGGCTTCTGGCTACACCTTC.